Below, 31 T cell receptor beta chains from the same sample are listed, as sequenced in a study of T cells in Graves' hyperthyroidism and ophthalmopathy. From RNA transcripts, TCR beta CDR3 regions were amplified. When the TCR CDR3 underwent first-round RT-PCR, the HTBI primer set was used. TCRdb reprocessed the multiplex PCR reads via MiXCR and lists one record per CDR3 protein. This table has fewer than 700,000 distinct CDR3 sequences, 15% to 20% appearing once. Sample: blood. Every receptor here comes from a woman aged 25 to 39 with Graves' hyperthyroidism.

This clonotype was recorded a few times. The chain links TRBV5-4 to TRBJ2-1; 11 nucleotides agree with TRBD2. The J segment lost 6 bases and the V segment lost 3 bases, leaving 8 bases of the junction unmatched. The CDR3 has 16 residues. Germline-derived CDR1 and CDR2 are SGHNT and YYREEE (reference sequence). The CDR3 protein is CASSSKTSGTPNEQFF. The CDR3 DNA reads TGTGCCAGCAGCTCAAAGACTAGCGGGACCCCCAATGAGCAGTTCTTC.

This clonotype has a count of ten or more. The V call is TRBV30, the J call TRBJ1-4; D may be TRBD1 (5 bases). The germline gives CDR1 GTSNPN, CDR2 SVGIG (reference sequence). The ends were cut back, 4 bases at V and 6 bases at J, with 15 bases in the middle. CDR3 length: 14 amino acids. CDR3: CAWTLGVGDEKLFF. The CDR3, as DNA: TGTGCCTGGACACTCGGGGTAGGGGATGAAAAACTGTTTTTT. Filled out from reference TRBV30 and TRBJ1-4, the complete variable domain reads SQTIHQWPATLVQPVGSPLSLECTVEGTSNPNLYWYRQAAGRGLQLLFYSVGIGQISSEVPQNLSASRPQDRQFILSSKKLLLSDSGFYLCAWTLGVGDEKLFFGSGTQLSVL.

The chain is built from TRBV27 and TRBJ2-2; perhaps TRBD1 as D (6 bases). The germline V gene encodes CDR1 MNHEY and CDR2 SMNVEV (reference sequence). V shed 3 bases and J shed 4 bases, with 18 bases lying between them. This CDR3 has 17 amino acids. CDR3 sequence reads: CASSFYSMQGLTGELFF. The CDR3 coding sequence is TGTGCCAGCAGTTTTTACTCCATGCAGGGGCTCACCGGGGAGCTGTTTTTT.

This clonotype was found many times. The genes are TRBV2 and TRBJ1-1; weak D call: TRBD1 (6 bases). This CDR3 has 13 residues. Trimming removed 5 bases from V and 5 bases from J, with 12 bases in between. Germline CDR1 SNHLY, CDR2 FYNNEI. CDR3: CASSKGEGTEAFF. CDR3 DNA sequence: TGTGCCAGCAGTAAGGGGGAGGGGACTGAAGCTTTCTTT. Full variable domain (remainder filled in from reference TRBV2 and TRBJ1-1): EPEVTQTPSHQVTQMGQEVILRCVPISNHLYFYWYRQILGQKVEFLVSFYNNEISEKSEIFDDQFSVERPDGSNFTLKIRSTKLEDSAMYFCASSKGEGTEAFFGQGTRLTVV.

There are many counts of this clonotype. The V and J genes are TRBV3-1 and TRBJ2-2, with D perhaps TRBD1 (5 bases). Germline CDR1 LGHDT, CDR2 YNNKEL (reference sequence). This CDR3 region has 12 residues. Trimming removed 9 bases from V and 1 base from J, with 6 bases in between. CDR3 loop: CASQGNTGELFF. The CDR3 DNA reads as TGTGCCAGTCAGGGGAACACCGGGGAGCTGTTTTTT. Complete variable domain (other parts from reference TRBV3-1 and TRBJ2-2): DTAVSQTPKYLVTQMGNDKSIKCEQNLGHDTMYWYKQDSKKFLKIMFSYNNKELIINETVPNRFSPKSPDKAHLNLHINSLELGDSAVYFCASQGNTGELFFGEGSRLTVL.

This clonotype showed up just a few times. This chain connects TRBV7-9 to TRBJ2-6, with D perhaps matching TRBD2 (5 bases). CDR3 length: 15 amino acids. The V end lost 5 bases, the J end lost 0 bases, and 8 bases lay between the germline ends. In germline, CDR1 is SEHNR, CDR2 FQNEAQ (reference sequence). CDR3 sequence reads: CASSIGDSGANVLTF. The CDR3 coding sequence is TGTGCCAGCAGCATCGGGGACTCTGGGGCCAACGTCCTGACTTTC.

This clonotype has ten or more counts. The chain combines TRBV28 with TRBJ2-7, with D tentatively TRBD1 (8 bases). The CDR3 runs 14 residues. Germline loops: CDR1 MDHEN, CDR2 SYDVKM. Trimming shortened V by 0 bases and J by 6 bases, and 12 bases separated the two germline ends. The CDR3 coding sequence is TGTGCCAGCAGTTTATGGGACAGGGAGGGCGAGCAGTACTTC. The encoded protein is CASSLWDREGEQYF.

This clonotype was detected ten times or more. V and J are TRBV29-1 and TRBJ2-5, with D hard to call. Germline V gene lookup returns CDR1 SQVTM and CDR2 ANQGSEA. Trimming cost V 3 bases and J 4 bases, with 12 bases left between them. The CDR3 is made up of 13 amino acids. The CDR3 DNA sequence: TGCAGCGTTGAGAGCCGGTTGGCAGAGACCCAGTACTTC. Protein sequence: CSVESRLAETQYF.

The chain joins TRBV12-3 or TRBV12-4 to TRBJ2-2; maybe TRBD2 (5 bases). This CDR3 spans 14 amino acids. V was clipped by 1 base and J by 4 bases, with 7 bases between them. The CDR3: CASSLGGVTGELFF. CDR3 nucleotides: TGTGCCAGCAGTTTAGGGGGAGTCACCGGGGAGCTGTTTTTT.

The J gene is TRBJ1-1, the V gene TRBV7-3; D is unclear. CDR1 SGHTA and CDR2 FQGTGA come from the germline V gene. This CDR3 has 13 residues. V was clipped by 5 bases and J by 6 bases, with 13 bases between them. CDR3 sequence reads: CASSQEPGSEAFF. DNA of the CDR3: TGTGCCAGCAGCCAAGAACCCGGGTCTGAAGCTTTCTTT.

The table lists this clonotype with a few counts. This chain links TRBV7-2 with TRBJ1-2, with D possibly matching TRBD1 (6 bases). This CDR3 has 16 amino acids. Trimming left V 4 bases short and J 5 bases short, with 20 bases between. Germline CDR1 SGHTA, CDR2 FQGNSA. The CDR3 sequence is CASSYNPLGGTYGYTF. In DNA form, the CDR3 reads TGTGCCAGCAGCTATAACCCTCTAGGGGGGACTTATGGCTACACCTTC.

This clonotype has only a few counts. V and J are TRBV6-1 and TRBJ2-5; D might be TRBD2 (6 bases). The V and J ends lost 5 bases and 5 bases respectively, with 15 bases between them. The CDR3 spans 14 residues. The germline V gene has CDR1 MNHNS and CDR2 SASEGT. CDR3 in DNA: TGTGCCAGCAGTACGCCCTTTGGGGGGGAGACCCAGTACTTC. This translates into CASSTPFGGETQYF.

This clonotype was seen ten or more times. The V and J genes are TRBV6-2 or TRBV6-3 and TRBJ2-7; 11 bases are shared with TRBD2. This CDR3 contains 14 residues. CDR1 is MNHEY, CDR2 SVGEGT, per germline. The V gene end was trimmed by 7 bases and the J gene end by 3 bases; junction bases not matched to a gene: 5. CDR3 loop: CASTLLAGDYEQYF. The CDR3 coding sequence is TGTGCCAGCACCCTACTAGCGGGGGACTACGAGCAGTACTTC.

This clonotype was observed many times. This rearrangement joins TRBV5-1 to TRBJ2-1; weak D call: TRBD2 (5 bases). Per germline, CDR1 SGHRS and CDR2 YFSETQ. The CDR3 has 14 residues. Trimming shortened V by 4 bases and J by 12 bases, and 20 bases separated the two germline ends. The CDR3 DNA follows: TGCGCCAGCAGCCTGGATGTTAATCTTGAGGGGCAGTTCTTC. Protein: CASSLDVNLEGQFF.

The CDR3 sequence: CASSLRGQRNEQYF. The CDR3 DNA follows: TGTGCCAGCAGTTTGCGAGGACAACGCAACGAGCAGTACTTC. The chain joins TRBV28 to TRBJ2-7, with D possibly TRBD1 on 5 matching bases. Trimming took off 3 bases at V and 5 bases at J, with 14 bases between the two ends. This CDR3 contains 14 residues. From germline, CDR1 is MDHEN and CDR2 SYDVKM.

This clonotype showed up just a few times. The chain has TRBV5-8 and TRBJ2-4; TRBD1 is a possible D gene (6 bases). This CDR3 has 16 amino acids. Germline CDR1 is SGHTS and CDR2 is YDEGEE. V was shortened by 3 bases and J by 1 base, with 14 bases between the two germline ends. The CDR3 DNA follows: TGTGCCAGCAGCTCGCGCAGGGGTAAGGCCAAAAACATTCAGTACTTC. Protein sequence: CASSSRRGKAKNIQYF.

This clonotype came up a few times. This chain uses TRBV12-5 with TRBJ2-1, with 10 bases identical to TRBD2. There are 17 residues in the CDR3. V gave up 6 bases and J gave up 0 bases; unmatched junction bases: 8. From germline, CDR1 is LGHNT and CDR2 FRNRAP. The CDR3 spells CASGKLAGVSSYNEQFF. CDR3 nucleotide sequence: TGTGCTAGTGGGAAGCTAGCGGGAGTGAGCTCCTACAATGAGCAGTTCTTC.

This clonotype has only a few counts. The chain has TRBV7-2 and TRBJ2-3; D is uncertain. CDR1 and CDR2 from the germline V gene are SGHTA and FQGNSA. This CDR3 comprises 14 residues. The V end lost 8 bases, the J end lost 0 bases, and 12 bases lay between the germline ends. CDR3 sequence reads: CASAVGRSTDTQYF. Here the CDR3 DNA reads TGTGCCAGCGCCGTGGGAAGGAGCACAGATACGCAGTATTTT. The variable domain in full, with the rest retrieved from reference TRBV7-2 and TRBJ2-3, is GAGVSQSPSNKVTEKGKDVELRCDPISGHTALYWYRQSLGQGLEFLIYFQGNSAPDKSGLPSDRFSAERTGGSVSTLTIQRTQQEDSAVYLCASAVGRSTDTQYFGPGTRLTVL.

This clonotype appeared many times. This chain links TRBV28 with TRBJ2-7; D is uncertain. Trimming removed 5 bases at V and 4 bases at J, with 6 bases between. The CDR3 loop spans 11 amino acids. The germline CDR1 and CDR2 sequences are MDHEN and SYDVKM. The CDR3 DNA follows: TGTGCCAGCAGTCGGCTTTACGAGCAGTACTTC. Its protein is CASSRLYEQYF. Using reference TRBV28 and TRBJ2-7 for the parts outside the CDR3, the full variable domain is DVKVTQSSRYLVKRTGEKVFLECVQDMDHENMFWYRQDPGLGLRLIYFSYDVKMKEKGDIPEGYSVSREKKERFSLILESASTNQTSMYLCASSRLYEQYFGPGTRLTVT.

In its sample, this clonotype was seen many times. The chain has TRBV11-2 and TRBJ2-3; 9 positions match TRBD1. This CDR3 is 18 amino acids long. CDR1 is SGHAT and CDR2 is FQNNGV in the germline V gene. J lost 0 bases, V lost 1 base, and 8 bases had no gene match. This CDR3 is CASSLVQLGTGSTDTQYF. CDR3 DNA sequence: TGTGCCAGCAGCTTAGTACAACTCGGGACAGGGAGCACAGATACGCAGTATTTT.

This clonotype was counted ten times or more. CDR3 sequence: CASREIRTGNTEAFF. The CDR3 nucleotides read TGTGCCAGCAGGGAAATTCGGACAGGGAACACTGAAGCTTTCTTT. The chain employs TRBV2 and TRBJ1-1; 7 nucleotides match TRBD1. The CDR3 contains 15 residues. Germline loops: CDR1 SNHLY, CDR2 FYNNEI. V was pared by 6 bases and J by 1 base, with 8 bases of the junction left unmatched.

Many counts were recorded for this clonotype. Here the CDR3 reads CASSLNFGRECYF. Here the CDR3 DNA reads TGTGCCAGCAGCTTAAATTTTGGGCGGGAGTGTTACTTC. V usage is TRBV7-2 and J usage is TRBJ2-5; 7 bases fit TRBD2. The CDR3 extends over 13 amino acids. The germline CDR1 and CDR2 sequences are SGHTA and FQGNSA. Germline trimming cut 2 bases from V and 14 bases from J; bases unmatched to any gene: 11. The full variable domain, completed using reference TRBV7-2 and TRBJ2-5, is GAGVSQSPSNKVTEKGKDVELRCDPISGHTALYWYRQSLGQGLEFLIYFQGNSAPDKSGLPSDRFSAERTGGSVSTLTIQRTQQEDSAVYLCASSLNFGRECYFGPGTRLLVL.

This clonotype was detected only a few times. This chain links TRBV6-5 with TRBJ2-7, with unresolved D. V dropped 2 bases and J dropped 2 bases, with 10 bases sitting between them. CDR3 length: 14 amino acids. Germline CDR1 and CDR2: MNHEY and SVGAGI. The CDR3 reads CASSYRERTYEQYF. The CDR3 region has the DNA TGTGCCAGCAGTTACCGCGAAAGAACCTACGAGCAGTACTTC.

This clonotype occurred many times. The rearrangement links TRBV28 to TRBJ1-5; D might be TRBD1 (6 bases). This CDR3 has 14 amino acids. The germline V and J ends were trimmed by 5 bases and 0 bases, with 8 bases remaining between them. Looked up from germline, CDR1 is MDHEN and CDR2 is SYDVKM. Here the CDR3 DNA reads TGTGCCAGCAGTAGGGGGTATAGCAATCAGCCCCAGCATTTT. Protein: CASSRGYSNQPQHF.

At least ten counts were recorded for this clonotype. This chain links TRBV27 with TRBJ2-1; a possible D gene is TRBD1 (5 bases). The CDR3 runs to 15 residues. The V gene lost 3 bases and the J gene lost 0 bases, with 9 bases spanning the gap. Germline V gene lookup returns CDR1 MNHEY and CDR2 SMNVEV (reference sequence). CDR3 bases: TGTGCCAGCAGTTTCGACAGCCGCTCCTACAATGAGCAGTTCTTC. Its protein is CASSFDSRSYNEQFF.

The chain combines TRBV20-1 with TRBJ1-5, with D unresolved. The CDR3 has 13 residues. The germline CDR1 and CDR2 sequences are DFQATT and SNEGSKA (reference sequence). V dropped 3 bases and J dropped 6 bases, with 12 bases sitting between them. In nucleotides, the CDR3 is TGCAGTGCTAGTTCCGCTAACCTTCAGCCCCAGCATTTT. Protein: CSASSANLQPQHF.

This clonotype was recorded many times. The rearrangement links TRBV30 to TRBJ1-1; weak D call: TRBD1 (6 bases). From germline, CDR1 is GTSNPN and CDR2 SVGIG (reference sequence). The germline V and J ends were trimmed by 3 bases and 5 bases, with 13 bases remaining between them. The CDR3 is 13 residues long. The CDR3 loop reads CAWRTGGVTEAFF. The CDR3 bases are TGTGCCTGGAGAACGGGGGGCGTAACTGAAGCTTTCTTT.

This clonotype was picked up a small number of times. The chain combines TRBV14 with TRBJ2-7; D remains ambiguous. Trimming left V 0 bases short and J 5 bases short, with 5 bases between. The CDR3 spans 12 residues. Germline lookup yields CDR1 SGHDN and CDR2 FVKESK. The chain's CDR3 is CASSQELDEQYF. The CDR3 DNA sequence: TGTGCCAGCAGCCAAGAGCTTGACGAGCAGTACTTC.

A few counts support this clonotype. This sequence joins TRBV20-1 and TRBJ2-3; 9 bases agree with TRBD2. Germline CDR1 DFQATT, CDR2 SNEGSKA (reference sequence). The ends lost 0 bases at V and 10 bases at J; junction bases unmatched: 11. The CDR3 is made up of 15 amino acids. In nucleotides, the CDR3 is TGCAGTGCTAGAGATCCGGTATCTAGCGGGATATCGCAGTATTTT. Translation: CSARDPVSSGISQYF.

This clonotype was detected a few times. This could be a read error, since a much larger clone is one nucleotide away. The chain employs TRBV7-9 and TRBJ1-1; the D gene is possibly TRBD1 (6 bases). Per germline, CDR1 SEHNR and CDR2 FQNEAQ (reference sequence). CDR3 length equals 17 residues. V lost 4 bases, J lost 1 base, and 19 bases lay in between. CDR3 sequence reads: CASSSPRLQGRNTEAFF. DNA of the CDR3: TGTGCCAGCAGCTCCCCCCGGTTACAGGGCAGGAACACTGAAGCTTTCTTT.

This clonotype has a count of ten or more. V usage is TRBV6-2 or TRBV6-3 and J usage is TRBJ2-4; D is perhaps TRBD1 (6 bases). The CDR3 has 14 residues. The V and J ends lost 5 bases and 8 bases respectively, with 16 bases between them. CDR1 is MNHEY and CDR2 is SVGEGT in the germline V gene. CDR3 protein: CASSLSGVSYIQYF. The CDR3, as DNA: TGTGCCAGCAGTCTCTCAGGGGTTTCGTACATTCAGTACTTC.